This T cell receptor (beta chain) comes out of a study of blood T cell repertoires in COVID-19. Data came from immunoSEQ multiplex PCR; TCRdb stores just in-frame clones and leaves some out. The repertoire holds more than 110,000 clones, under 80% seen once, with approximately 14% in the top ten. Germline assignment: CDR1 MGHRA and CDR2 YSYEKL. The CDR3 runs to 18 residues. V lost 4 bases and J 0 bases, leaving 19 bases between the germline ends. V and J are TRBV4-1 and TRBJ1-3, with TRBD1 as a possible D gene (6 bases). Sample: peripheral blood. The receptor was derived from a man at least 80 years old with acute or convalescent COVID-19. CDR3 in amino acids: CASSRWTDPSSSGNTIYF. CDR3 sequence (DNA): TGCGCCAGCAGCCGCTGGACAGACCCATCCAGCTCTGGAAACACCATATATTTT.